A single sample gave rise to the 22 T cell receptor beta chains below, sequenced in a study of cytotoxic CD8 clonotypes in ibrutinib-treated CLL. This table comes from immunoSEQ multiplex PCR, and its TCRdb copy is limited to in-frame clones, with some not included. Here the sample spans over 140,000 clones, approximately 80% being singletons. The specimen comprised PBMCs, sampled after 36 months of ibrutinib treatment. All receptors derive from a human donor with chronic lymphocytic leukemia.

This clone was counted only a few times. Written as DNA, the CDR3 is TGTGCCTGGACCAGAGGGCAGGGGCTCTATGGCTACACCTTC. Amino acid sequence: CAWTRGQGLYGYTF. The chain is built from TRBV30 and TRBJ1-2; the D gene is possibly TRBD1 (6 bases). The V gene's germline CDR1 is GTSNPN and CDR2 SVGIG (reference sequence). CDR3 length: 14 residues. Trimming took 4 bases from V and 4 from J, leaving 16 bases between them.

This clone was counted once. The V call is TRBV29-1, the J call TRBJ2-2; TRBD2 might be the D (6 bases). Germline V gene lookup returns CDR1 SQVTM and CDR2 ANQGSEA. Trimming left V 4 bases short and J 0 bases short, with 9 bases between. The CDR3 totals 14 residues. The DNA of the CDR3 is TGCAGCGTTGCAGCGGGCCCGAACACCGGGGAGCTGTTTTTT. Translating it yields CSVAAGPNTGELFF.

The chain uses TRBV5-6 and TRBJ2-4, with TRBD1 matching 9 bases. Germline V gene data show CDR1 as SGHDT and CDR2 as YYEEEE. The CDR3 spans 17 residues. V lost 4 bases and J lost 0; bases outside the gene matches: 8. The CDR3 nucleotides read TGTGCCAGCAGCGGATTAACAGGGGGCCTAGCCAAAAACATTCAGTACTTC. Protein: CASSGLTGGLAKNIQYF.

V usage is TRBV18 and J usage is TRBJ2-1; 8 nucleotides match TRBD1. Germline CDR1 reads KGHSH; CDR2 reads LQKENI. J lost 10 bases, V lost 3 bases, and 8 bases had no gene match. The CDR3 sequence is 14 residues long. The CDR3 loop is CASSPNQQGGEQFF. The CDR3 nucleotides are TGTGCCAGCTCACCTAACCAACAGGGGGGCGAGCAGTTCTTC.

This clone showed up just a few times. The V and J genes are TRBV5-1 and TRBJ2-1; maybe TRBD2 (6 bases). The CDR3 runs 15 residues. The germline CDR1 and CDR2 sequences are SGHRS and YFSETQ. Trimming removed 4 bases from V and 7 bases from J, with 18 bases in between. The CDR3, as DNA: TGCGCCAGCAGCGGTGGTAGCGGACGGTTGAATGAGCAGTTCTTC. The encoded protein is CASSGGSGRLNEQFF.

This clone has just a few counts. The V and J genes are TRBV28 and TRBJ1-5; D is ambiguous. The CDR3 contains 16 residues. Germline loops: CDR1 MDHEN, CDR2 SYDVKM. Trimming cost V 1 base and J 0 bases, with 10 bases left between them. The CDR3 here is CASSLLSRISNQPQHF. The CDR3 region has the DNA TGTGCCAGCAGTTTATTGAGCCGAATTAGCAATCAGCCCCAGCATTTT.

The J gene is TRBJ2-3, the V gene TRBV5-4; D is possibly TRBD2 (5 bases). The CDR3 runs 15 residues. V was pared by 1 base and J by 3 bases, with 12 bases between. CDR1 and CDR2 (germline): SGHNT, YYREEE (reference sequence). In DNA form, the CDR3 reads TGTGCCAGCAGCTTGTTTCTAGGAGGTACAGATACGCAGTATTTT. Amino acid sequence: CASSLFLGGTDTQYF.

The chain is built from TRBV30 and TRBJ1-5; D unclear. The CDR3 is 12 residues long. The germline CDR1 and CDR2 sequences are GTSNPN and SVGIG (reference sequence). Trimming shortened V by 2 bases and J by 7 bases, and 9 bases separated the two germline ends. CDR3 in DNA: TGTGCCTGGAGTCAGGTTCGCCAGCCCCAGCATTTT. It codes for CAWSQVRQPQHF.

The chain is built from TRBV15 and TRBJ2-5; D uncertain. The V gene lost 0 bases and the J gene lost 5 bases, with 7 bases spanning the gap. The CDR3 has 13 amino acids. The germline gives CDR1 LNHNV, CDR2 YYDKDF (reference sequence). CDR3 amino acids: CATSRDSEETQYF. DNA for the CDR3: TGTGCCACCAGCAGAGATTCGGAGGAGACCCAGTACTTC.

The chain uses TRBV18 and TRBJ2-2; D call uncertain. The CDR3 has 12 residues. Trimming left V 3 bases short and J 6 bases short, with 5 bases between. Per the germline V gene, CDR1 is KGHSH and CDR2 is LQKENI. DNA for the CDR3: TGTGCCAGCTCACCCTTGGCCGGGGAGCTGTTTTTT. Its protein is CASSPLAGELFF.

The chain is built from TRBV5-6 and TRBJ1-5; TRBD1 might be the D (5 bases). Germline loops: CDR1 SGHDT, CDR2 YYEEEE. The CDR3 is 14 amino acids. Trimming pared 3 bases from V and 1 base from J, leaving 8 bases between. CDR3 in amino acids: CASSWWTSNQPQHF. The CDR3 nucleotides read TGTGCCAGCAGCTGGTGGACAAGCAATCAGCCCCAGCATTTT.

This clone was observed once. The chain couples TRBV28 to TRBJ2-2; no clear D. There are 13 residues in the CDR3. In germline, CDR1 is MDHEN, CDR2 SYDVKM. Trimming pared 6 bases from V and 1 base from J, leaving 6 bases between. CDR3 sequence: CASRSQNTGELFF. The CDR3 DNA sequence: TGTGCCAGCAGGTCTCAGAACACCGGGGAGCTGTTTTTT.

The J gene is TRBJ2-1, the V gene TRBV28, with TRBD1 identical over 7 bases. With V trimmed by 3 bases and J by 3 bases, 8 bases remained unmatched. From germline, CDR1 is MDHEN and CDR2 SYDVKM. The CDR3 has 16 residues. The CDR3 loop reads CASSLIVTGSYNEQFF. The CDR3, as DNA: TGTGCCAGCAGTTTGATTGTGACAGGGAGCTACAATGAGCAGTTCTTC.

The chain joins TRBV19 to TRBJ1-3; D gene ambiguous. Germline assignment: CDR1 LNHDA and CDR2 SQIVND (reference sequence). V was clipped by 7 bases and J by 1 base, with 17 bases between them. The CDR3 has 16 amino acids. CDR3 region: CASTLGGLLSGNTIYF. CDR3 sequence (DNA): TGTGCCAGTACCCTCGGAGGGCTGCTTTCTGGAAACACCATATATTTT. The full variable domain, its missing parts supplied by reference TRBV19 and TRBJ1-3, is DGGITQSPKYLFRKEGQNVTLSCEQNLNHDAMYWYRQDPGQGLRLIYYSQIVNDFQKGDIAEGYSVSREKKESFPLTVTSAQKNPTAFYLCASTLGGLLSGNTIYFGEGSWLTVV.

In DNA, the CDR3 is TGTGCCAGCAGCTTGTCAACTGGATACTACAATGAGCAGTTCTTC. Translating it yields CASSLSTGYYNEQFF. The V call is TRBV7-9, the J call TRBJ2-1; D is ambiguous. In germline, CDR1 is SEHNR, CDR2 FQNEAQ (reference sequence). This CDR3 contains 15 residues. Trimming removed 3 bases from V and 3 bases from J, with 12 bases in between.

The CDR3 loop is CASAISGEVLHTQYF. The CDR3 bases are TGCGCCAGTGCAATCTCGGGAGAGGTTTTACATACGCAGTATTTT. The J gene is TRBJ2-3, the V gene TRBV5-1; possible D gene TRBD2, 6 bases. The V end was cut by 8 bases, the J end by 7 bases, with 23 bases between. In germline, CDR1 is SGHRS, CDR2 YFSETQ. The CDR3 has 15 residues.

This CDR3 reads CASSQSPGRNYGYTF. The CDR3 DNA sequence: TGCGCCAGCAGCCAATCGCCAGGGCGGAACTATGGCTACACCTTC. V and J are TRBV4-1 and TRBJ1-2; possibly TRBD1 for D (5 bases). V dropped 2 bases and J dropped 2 bases, with 12 bases sitting between them. CDR1 MGHRA and CDR2 YSYEKL come from the germline V gene. The CDR3 has 15 amino acids.

This rearrangement joins TRBV5-5 to TRBJ1-1; no clear D. Germline values: CDR1 SGHKS, CDR2 YYEKEE (reference sequence). V lost 0 bases to trimming and J lost 6 bases, with 9 bases between them. The CDR3 runs 13 residues. The CDR3 DNA reads as TGTGCCAGCAGCTTGGCGGTGCCGCCTGAAGCTTTCTTT. It translates to CASSLAVPPEAFF.

The gene calls are TRBV20-1 and TRBJ2-3; D unclear. Germline loops: CDR1 DFQATT, CDR2 SNEGSKA (reference sequence). Deletions cut 7 bases from V and 6 bases from J, with 11 bases between. The CDR3 totals 11 residues. The CDR3 here is CSGHKLDTQYF. For the CDR3, the DNA is TGCAGTGGTCACAAATTGGATACGCAGTATTTT.

This chain connects TRBV7-9 to TRBJ2-1; a weak D match, TRBD2 (6 bases). V lost 5 bases and J lost 7, with 15 bases in between. The CDR3 loop spans 14 amino acids. CDR1 and CDR2 from the germline V gene are SEHNR and FQNEAQ (reference sequence). The CDR3 DNA follows: TGTGCCAGCAGCCTGGGACTGTCTCCGAATGAGCAGTTCTTC. Its translation: CASSLGLSPNEQFF.

The chain carries TRBV29-1 and TRBJ1-1; D is undetermined. Trimming removed 4 bases from V and 0 bases from J, with 12 bases in between. CDR3 size: 14 residues. Looked up from germline, CDR1 is SQVTM and CDR2 is ANQGSEA. CDR3 protein: CSVGRTVMNTEAFF. In nucleotides, the CDR3 is TGCAGCGTTGGGAGAACAGTAATGAACACTGAAGCTTTCTTT.

This sequence joins TRBV4-1 and TRBJ1-4; D is unclear. The CDR3 has 15 amino acids. Germline CDR1 is MGHRA and CDR2 is YSYEKL. V gave up 6 bases and J gave up 6 bases, with 17 bases separating them. The CDR3 reads CASRREPQRDEKLFF. In DNA form, the CDR3 reads TGCGCCAGCAGACGAGAACCACAGAGGGATGAAAAACTGTTTTTT.